This T cell receptor beta chain was profiled in a study of blood T cells in healthy people across ages. General observations from the study: Among T cells, TCR beta diversity per million cells dropped roughly linearly as age rose. The study lacked donor CMV status, which possibly confounded expanded clonotype changes.

About this clonotype: Its antigen is unidentified.

The use of a sample-barcoded 5' primer and a J-beta primer mix characterized a second PCR of roughly 6 to 11 cycles. With 12 random nucleotides, a template-switch adaptor tagged each individual cDNA molecule. MiXCR, applied by TCRdb to the 5' RACE reads, yields one record per CDR3 protein. Counted here are 800,000 to 950,000 distinct CDR3 sequences, 40% to 60% occurring once; the ten biggest clones make up about an eighth. The sample consisted of blood. The origin of this receptor is a man aged 25 to 45 in good health.

The chain's CDR3 is CASSYFSGGMNTEAFF. The CDR3 DNA is TGTGCCAGCAGTTACTTCTCAGGGGGTATGAACACTGAAGCTTTCTTT. V is TRBV6-5 and J is TRBJ1-1, with TRBD1 matching over 7 bases. Germline lookup yields CDR1 MNHEY and CDR2 SVGAGI. The CDR3 length is 16 residues. Trimming cost V 1 base and J 0 bases; bases outside gene matches: 5.